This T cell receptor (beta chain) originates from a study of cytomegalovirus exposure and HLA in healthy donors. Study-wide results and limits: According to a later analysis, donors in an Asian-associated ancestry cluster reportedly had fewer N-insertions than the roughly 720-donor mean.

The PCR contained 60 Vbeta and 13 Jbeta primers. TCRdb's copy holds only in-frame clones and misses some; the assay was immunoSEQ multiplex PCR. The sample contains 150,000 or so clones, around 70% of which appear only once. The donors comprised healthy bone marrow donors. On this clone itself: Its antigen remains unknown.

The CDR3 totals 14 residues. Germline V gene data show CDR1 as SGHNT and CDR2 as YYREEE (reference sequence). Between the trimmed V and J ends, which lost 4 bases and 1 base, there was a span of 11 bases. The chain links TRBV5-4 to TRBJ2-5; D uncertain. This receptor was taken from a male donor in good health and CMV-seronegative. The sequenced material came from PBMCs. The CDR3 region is CASSKTETQETQYF. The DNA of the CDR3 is TGTGCCAGCAGCAAAACAGAAACCCAAGAGACCCAGTACTTC. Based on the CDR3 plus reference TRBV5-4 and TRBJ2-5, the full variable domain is ETGVTQSPTHLIKTRGQQVTLRCSSQSGHNTVSWYQQALGQGPQFIFQYYREEENGRGNFPPRFSGLQFPNYSSELNVNALELDDSALYLCASSKTETQETQYFGPGTRLLVL.